A selection of T cell receptor beta chains follows, all from one sample in a study of cytotoxic CD8 clonotypes in ibrutinib-treated CLL. The method was immunoSEQ multiplex PCR; TCRdb's version includes in-frame clones alone and lacks a portion of them. The sample shows more than 110,000 clones, about 84% of them seen only once. The sequencing here drew on PBMCs, taken after 36 months of ibrutinib treatment. These receptors all come from a human donor with chronic lymphocytic leukemia. Each CDR3 is given without its conserved first and last residue. The order of the fields is CDR3 protein, D gene, CDR3 length, J gene, V gene. The D gene is left open where the match is weak.

cdr3_aa: ASSERLAGKGEQF; d_call: TRBD2; cdr3_length: 13; j_call: TRBJ2-1; v_call: TRBV2
cdr3_aa: ASSSDPTGGLGMNTEAF; d_call: TRBD1; cdr3_length: 17; j_call: TRBJ1-1; v_call: TRBV13
cdr3_aa: ASSFGTTNTEAF; d_call: .; cdr3_length: 12; j_call: TRBJ1-1; v_call: TRBV5-1
cdr3_aa: ASSLARGSDTGELF; d_call: .; cdr3_length: 14; j_call: TRBJ2-2; v_call: TRBV5-1
cdr3_aa: AISRLAGSVTDTQY; d_call: TRBD2; cdr3_length: 14; j_call: TRBJ2-3; v_call: TRBV10-3
cdr3_aa: ASSRVGLAGDEQY; d_call: TRBD2; cdr3_length: 13; j_call: TRBJ2-7; v_call: TRBV6-1
cdr3_aa: AAPKRSGVQH; d_call: .; cdr3_length: 10; j_call: TRBJ1-5; v_call: TRBV12-2
cdr3_aa: ATSRDHTASPLH; d_call: .; cdr3_length: 12; j_call: TRBJ1-6; v_call: TRBV15
cdr3_aa: ASSFASGVYNEQF; d_call: TRBD2; cdr3_length: 13; j_call: TRBJ2-1; v_call: TRBV7-6
cdr3_aa: ASSRTGIRYGYT; d_call: .; cdr3_length: 12; j_call: TRBJ1-2; v_call: TRBV21-1
cdr3_aa: ASSPSYYEQY; d_call: .; cdr3_length: 10; j_call: TRBJ2-7; v_call: TRBV7-8
cdr3_aa: ASSPTQAGGPTNTGELF; d_call: TRBD1; cdr3_length: 17; j_call: TRBJ2-2; v_call: TRBV5-1
cdr3_aa: ASSSRLARHYEQY; d_call: TRBD2; cdr3_length: 13; j_call: TRBJ2-7; v_call: TRBV11-2
cdr3_aa: ASSYVNEKLF; d_call: .; cdr3_length: 10; j_call: TRBJ1-4; v_call: TRBV6-6
cdr3_aa: ASSDSTGGFSFYGYT; d_call: TRBD1; cdr3_length: 15; j_call: TRBJ1-2; v_call: TRBV6-4
cdr3_aa: ASSLVGGEEQY; d_call: .; cdr3_length: 11; j_call: TRBJ2-7; v_call: TRBV7-9
cdr3_aa: ARSERGDPLLEQY; d_call: .; cdr3_length: 13; j_call: .; v_call: TRBV5-3
cdr3_aa: ASRPGQGGIGELF; d_call: TRBD1; cdr3_length: 13; j_call: TRBJ2-2; v_call: TRBV5-4
cdr3_aa: ASSYGLSGANVLT; d_call: .; cdr3_length: 13; j_call: TRBJ2-6; v_call: TRBV6-5
cdr3_aa: ASRGQVGYNQPQH; d_call: TRBD1; cdr3_length: 13; j_call: TRBJ1-5; v_call: TRBV19
cdr3_aa: ASSVGGQGSEQY; d_call: TRBD1; cdr3_length: 12; j_call: TRBJ2-7; v_call: TRBV9
cdr3_aa: ASSPKTGPNNEKLF; d_call: TRBD1; cdr3_length: 14; j_call: TRBJ1-4; v_call: TRBV7-9
cdr3_aa: ASSLRLGGYT; d_call: .; cdr3_length: 10; j_call: TRBJ1-2; v_call: TRBV5-6
cdr3_aa: ASSLGWGFTYNEQF; d_call: .; cdr3_length: 14; j_call: TRBJ2-1; v_call: TRBV5-5
cdr3_aa: ASSMGYAGRNEQY; d_call: .; cdr3_length: 13; j_call: TRBJ2-7; v_call: TRBV19
cdr3_aa: ASPAPSDHSNQPQH; d_call: .; cdr3_length: 14; j_call: TRBJ1-5; v_call: TRBV27
cdr3_aa: ASSPDGTGVQPQH; d_call: TRBD1; cdr3_length: 13; j_call: TRBJ1-5; v_call: TRBV5-1
cdr3_aa: ASSGEKLF; d_call: .; cdr3_length: 8; j_call: TRBJ1-4; v_call: TRBV7-9
cdr3_aa: ASSPRTGLHIPEAF; d_call: TRBD1; cdr3_length: 14; j_call: TRBJ1-1; v_call: TRBV18
cdr3_aa: ASSGLAGESLVTQY; d_call: TRBD2; cdr3_length: 14; j_call: TRBJ2-5; v_call: TRBV19
cdr3_aa: ASSSSGGRETQY; d_call: TRBD2; cdr3_length: 12; j_call: TRBJ2-5; v_call: TRBV7-2
cdr3_aa: ATGRGPLNPGANVLT; d_call: .; cdr3_length: 15; j_call: TRBJ2-6; v_call: TRBV7-9
cdr3_aa: ASSLSTLGNQPQH; d_call: .; cdr3_length: 13; j_call: TRBJ1-5; v_call: TRBV28
cdr3_aa: SVGQGSYGYT; d_call: TRBD1; cdr3_length: 10; j_call: TRBJ1-2; v_call: TRBV29-1
cdr3_aa: SVRGTSGRETQY; d_call: TRBD2; cdr3_length: 12; j_call: TRBJ2-5; v_call: TRBV29-1
cdr3_aa: ASSPGETQY; d_call: .; cdr3_length: 9; j_call: TRBJ2-5; v_call: TRBV7-9
cdr3_aa: ASSLLGQEGYEQY; d_call: .; cdr3_length: 13; j_call: TRBJ2-7; v_call: TRBV5-1
cdr3_aa: ASGQGYTYEQY; d_call: TRBD1; cdr3_length: 11; j_call: TRBJ2-7; v_call: TRBV2
cdr3_aa: ASSLPGGAPGYT; d_call: .; cdr3_length: 12; j_call: TRBJ1-2; v_call: TRBV7-6
cdr3_aa: ASSRQEFYGYT; d_call: .; cdr3_length: 11; j_call: TRBJ1-2; v_call: TRBV7-9
cdr3_aa: ASSLAASYVYGYT; d_call: .; cdr3_length: 13; j_call: TRBJ1-2; v_call: TRBV7-2
cdr3_aa: ATSRDSRVERGGIYTQY; d_call: TRBD2; cdr3_length: 17; j_call: TRBJ2-3; v_call: TRBV15
cdr3_aa: ASSPPQGNNEQF; d_call: TRBD1; cdr3_length: 12; j_call: TRBJ2-1; v_call: TRBV18
cdr3_aa: ASSLSLTREKLF; d_call: .; cdr3_length: 12; j_call: TRBJ1-4; v_call: TRBV27
cdr3_aa: ASTVQGISEAF; d_call: .; cdr3_length: 11; j_call: TRBJ1-1; v_call: TRBV2
cdr3_aa: SGRTGFDTEAF; d_call: .; cdr3_length: 11; j_call: TRBJ1-1; v_call: TRBV29-1
cdr3_aa: ASIELAGVAGELF; d_call: TRBD2; cdr3_length: 13; j_call: TRBJ2-2; v_call: TRBV7-8
cdr3_aa: ASSARLDSDTQY; d_call: .; cdr3_length: 12; j_call: TRBJ2-3; v_call: TRBV9
cdr3_aa: ASSQVPADTQY; d_call: .; cdr3_length: 11; j_call: TRBJ2-3; v_call: TRBV5-1
cdr3_aa: ASSYSMTGELF; d_call: .; cdr3_length: 11; j_call: TRBJ2-2; v_call: TRBV6-5